Listed below are T cell receptor beta chains from one sample, sequenced in a study of vaccination effects on CD4 cells after COVID-19. For these receptors, no antigen is known. Libraries were prepared by immunoSEQ multiplex PCR; TCRdb keeps only in-frame clonotypes and omits some of them. The data contain about 38,000 clones, approximately 82% of them singletons. Here the sequenced sample was CD4+ T cells from PBMCs cultured with HCoV-NL63 spike peptides, taken after COVID-19 vaccination. These receptors came from a human donor who received a COVID-19 vaccine. Some clones in this sample may be carry-over from other donors' samples. CDR3s include the opening cysteine and the closing phenylalanine or tryptophan. Each record gives: CDR3 DNA, CDR3 protein, clone size, CDR3 length, J gene, V gene, D gene. The D gene is left open where the match is weak. Clone size is not always given. Where it is, it says once, few, many or a class for expanded clones.

DNA: TGTGCCAGCAGTTTAAAGGGGATCAACTATGGCTACACCTTC
CDR3: CASSLKGINYGYTF
size: -
length: 14
J: TRBJ1-2
V: TRBV28
D: -

DNA: TGTGCCAGCGGGTCTTTGAGGGTCCACAATGAGCAGTTCTTC
CDR3: CASGSLRVHNEQFF
size: -
length: 14
J: TRBJ2-1
V: TRBV6-5
D: -

DNA: TGCGCCAGCAGCCAAGTCGAGAATCAGGGCTATACGCAGTATTTT
CDR3: CASSQVENQGYTQYF
size: -
length: 15
J: TRBJ2-3
V: TRBV4-3
D: -

DNA: TGCAGCGTTGATTTACGCAAGGGGACAGATACGCAGTATTTT
CDR3: CSVDLRKGTDTQYF
size: few
length: 14
J: TRBJ2-3
V: TRBV29-1
D: -

DNA: TGCGCCAGCAGCGGCTTTAGCGGGGGCCGGGACAATGAGCAGTTCTTC
CDR3: CASSGFSGGRDNEQFF
size: -
length: 16
J: TRBJ2-1
V: TRBV5-1
D: TRBD2

DNA: TGTGCCATCAGATCCATGGATCCCTACGGAAACACCATATATTTT
CDR3: CAIRSMDPYGNTIYF
size: -
length: 15
J: TRBJ1-3
V: TRBV10-3
D: -

DNA: TGTGCCACCAGCAGAGACAGGGGCGGGACCCAGTACTTC
CDR3: CATSRDRGGTQYF
size: -
length: 13
J: TRBJ2-5
V: TRBV15
D: -

DNA: TGCGCCAGCAGCAAGGGACAGGTCCAAGAGACCCAGTACTTC
CDR3: CASSKGQVQETQYF
size: -
length: 14
J: TRBJ2-5
V: TRBV5-1
D: TRBD1

DNA: TGTGCCAGCAGCTCGGGTCCGGGATTAGGTCAGCCCCAGCATTTT
CDR3: CASSSGPGLGQPQHF
size: -
length: 15
J: TRBJ1-5
V: TRBV7-2
D: -

DNA: TGTGCCAGTAGTATGGTGCGATCGGACAGTATCGAGGAGACCCAGTACTTC
CDR3: CASSMVRSDSIEETQYF
size: -
length: 17
J: TRBJ2-5
V: TRBV19
D: -

DNA: TGTGCCAGCCCAACTTTACCGGGACAGGGGGGAACAGATACGCAGTATTTT
CDR3: CASPTLPGQGGTDTQYF
size: -
length: 17
J: TRBJ2-3
V: TRBV5-8
D: TRBD1

DNA: TGTGCCAGCAGCGGAAGGACAGGCGGGGTAAGCACTGAAGCTTTCTTT
CDR3: CASSGRTGGVSTEAFF
size: -
length: 16
J: TRBJ1-1
V: TRBV9
D: TRBD1

DNA: TGTGCCAGCAGCGAAGACAGGGGTCAGCCCCAGCATTTT
CDR3: CASSEDRGQPQHF
size: -
length: 13
J: TRBJ1-5
V: TRBV6-1
D: TRBD1

DNA: TGTGCCAGCAGCTTAGAGGCACAACTTTACAATGAGCAGTTCTTC
CDR3: CASSLEAQLYNEQFF
size: few
length: 15
J: TRBJ2-1
V: TRBV7-2
D: -

DNA: TGTGCCAGCAGCTTGGCAGGGGTAATGAACACTGAAGCTTTCTTT
CDR3: CASSLAGVMNTEAFF
size: -
length: 15
J: TRBJ1-1
V: TRBV5-8
D: -

DNA: TGTGCTAGTGGTTTGGTACCCGACGGGAGTCTGCCTGGGGCCAACGTCCTGACTTTC
CDR3: CASGLVPDGSLPGANVLTF
size: -
length: 19
J: TRBJ2-6
V: TRBV12-5
D: -

DNA: TGTGCCAGTAGTATTAGCGACGACTCCTACAATGAGCAGTTCTTC
CDR3: CASSISDDSYNEQFF
size: -
length: 15
J: TRBJ2-1
V: TRBV19
D: -

DNA: TGTGCCAGCAGCGGACTGGGGGGGGCAATGAACACTGAAGCTTTCTTT
CDR3: CASSGLGGAMNTEAFF
size: -
length: 16
J: TRBJ1-1
V: TRBV5-4
D: -

DNA: TGTGCCAGCAGTCCAACCGCGGGGGGCACTGAAGCTTTCTTT
CDR3: CASSPTAGGTEAFF
size: -
length: 14
J: TRBJ1-1
V: TRBV6-5
D: -

DNA: TGTGCCAGCAGTCCAAGAGGGGGGAACACCGGGGAGCTGTTTTTT
CDR3: CASSPRGGNTGELFF
size: -
length: 15
J: TRBJ2-2
V: TRBV6-5
D: -

DNA: TGTGCCATCATGGGGCAGGGAGGCACCGGGGAGCTGTTTTTT
CDR3: CAIMGQGGTGELFF
size: -
length: 14
J: TRBJ2-2
V: TRBV10-3
D: -

DNA: TGCGCCAGCAGCTTGCCAGGGGAGAACACTGAAGCTTTCTTT
CDR3: CASSLPGENTEAFF
size: -
length: 14
J: TRBJ1-1
V: TRBV5-1
D: -

DNA: TGTGCCAGCAGCTCACAGGGGGTGTACACCGGGGAGCTGTTTTTT
CDR3: CASSSQGVYTGELFF
size: -
length: 15
J: TRBJ2-2
V: TRBV6-2/TRBV6-3
D: TRBD1

DNA: TGTGCCACCGGGGGGTACGGGCAGACCCAGTACTTC
CDR3: CATGGYGQTQYF
size: -
length: 12
J: TRBJ2-5
V: TRBV6-5
D: TRBD2

DNA: TGCGCCAGCAGCCAAGTCGGTTTAAGGGGTAAAGGGGATCAGCCCCAGCATTTT
CDR3: CASSQVGLRGKGDQPQHF
size: -
length: 18
J: TRBJ1-5
V: TRBV4-1
D: -

DNA: TGTGCCAGCAGACGGAGGACAGAACAAGAGACCCAGTACTTC
CDR3: CASRRRTEQETQYF
size: -
length: 14
J: TRBJ2-5
V: TRBV6-5
D: -

DNA: TGTGCCAGCTCACCCACTTTCGGGAACACCATATATTTT
CDR3: CASSPTFGNTIYF
size: -
length: 13
J: TRBJ1-3
V: TRBV18
D: -

DNA: TGTGCCAGCAGTGAAAGAGCTATCTACGAGCAGTACTTC
CDR3: CASSERAIYEQYF
size: -
length: 13
J: TRBJ2-7
V: TRBV6-1
D: -

DNA: TGTGCCAGCAGCTCGGGACTAGCGGGGGGCCAAGAGACCCAGTACTTC
CDR3: CASSSGLAGGQETQYF
size: -
length: 16
J: TRBJ2-5
V: TRBV5-4
D: TRBD2

DNA: TGCAGCGTCGACAGGGTCGGAGAGACCCAGTACTTC
CDR3: CSVDRVGETQYF
size: few
length: 12
J: TRBJ2-5
V: TRBV29-1
D: TRBD1

DNA: TGCAGCGTTGAAGGAGCAGCGGGCTCCTACAATGAGCAGTTCTTC
CDR3: CSVEGAAGSYNEQFF
size: few
length: 15
J: TRBJ2-1
V: TRBV29-1
D: -

DNA: TGTGCCAGTACGGGGCAGGGGAGAAGCCAGCCCCAGCATTTT
CDR3: CASTGQGRSQPQHF
size: once
length: 14
J: TRBJ1-5
V: TRBV19
D: -

DNA: TGTGCCAGCAGCACCCGGGGACAAGACTTAAAAGAGACCCAGTACTTC
CDR3: CASSTRGQDLKETQYF
size: -
length: 16
J: TRBJ2-5
V: TRBV7-7
D: -

DNA: TGTGCCAGCACCACAATGGACTATGGCTACACCTTC
CDR3: CASTTMDYGYTF
size: once
length: 12
J: TRBJ1-2
V: TRBV2
D: -

DNA: TGTGCCAGCAGCCCCAGCAGCCGACAGGGTTGGTATGGCTACACCTTC
CDR3: CASSPSSRQGWYGYTF
size: -
length: 16
J: TRBJ1-2
V: TRBV7-2
D: TRBD1

DNA: TGCGCCAGCAGCATCAGCGTCCTGACGAACACTGAAGCTTTCTTT
CDR3: CASSISVLTNTEAFF
size: -
length: 15
J: TRBJ1-1
V: TRBV5-1
D: -

DNA: TGTGCCAGCAGGGGACAGGGAGACACTGAAGCTTTCTTT
CDR3: CASRGQGDTEAFF
size: -
length: 13
J: TRBJ1-1
V: TRBV7-9
D: TRBD1

DNA: TGTGCCAGCCGAAAAGGGGGGCTTTTCCCTGGGGCCAACGTCCTGACTTTC
CDR3: CASRKGGLFPGANVLTF
size: -
length: 17
J: TRBJ2-6
V: TRBV5-5
D: -

DNA: TGTGCCAGCAGCTTTACCGGGACTAGCGGGGGTGCCTCCTACAATGAGCAGTTCTTC
CDR3: CASSFTGTSGGASYNEQFF
size: -
length: 19
J: TRBJ2-1
V: TRBV11-3
D: TRBD2

DNA: TGCAGCGGACAAGGGGCAGGGAATGGCTACACCTTC
CDR3: CSGQGAGNGYTF
size: -
length: 12
J: TRBJ1-2
V: TRBV29-1
D: -

DNA: TGTGCCAGTAGTAAACAGGTCGGATCTGGAAACACCATATATTTT
CDR3: CASSKQVGSGNTIYF
size: -
length: 15
J: TRBJ1-3
V: TRBV19
D: -

DNA: TGTGCCAGTTATAGACAGCTCTATAATTCACCCCTCCACTTT
CDR3: CASYRQLYNSPLHF
size: once
length: 14
J: TRBJ1-6
V: TRBV6-5
D: -

DNA: TGCGCCAGCAGCGAGATTCCAGTGGCAGGGGGGGAGACCCAGTACTTC
CDR3: CASSEIPVAGGETQYF
size: -
length: 16
J: TRBJ2-5
V: TRBV5-1
D: -

DNA: TGCAGCGTTGCCCGGGCCTCAAACACAGATACGCAGTATTTT
CDR3: CSVARASNTDTQYF
size: -
length: 14
J: TRBJ2-3
V: TRBV29-1
D: -

DNA: TGTGCCAGTACCCTCCACGGGGACTTAAATGAAAAACTGTTTTTT
CDR3: CASTLHGDLNEKLFF
size: -
length: 15
J: TRBJ1-4
V: TRBV19
D: -

DNA: TGCGCCAGCAGCTTTCTCCCCTTGATAGCCAAAAACATTCAGTACTTC
CDR3: CASSFLPLIAKNIQYF
size: -
length: 16
J: TRBJ2-4
V: TRBV5-1
D: -

DNA: TGTGCCAGCAGCTCGGGCCCGAGCTCCTACAATGAGCAGTTCTTC
CDR3: CASSSGPSSYNEQFF
size: -
length: 15
J: TRBJ2-1
V: TRBV5-5
D: -

DNA: TGCGCCAGCAAGAGTTCGTCGGGAGGGGCCCATAATTCACCCCTCCACTTT
CDR3: CASKSSSGGAHNSPLHF
size: -
length: 17
J: TRBJ1-6
V: TRBV5-1
D: -

DNA: TGTGCCAGCAGCTCACAGGTTTTGGGCCAGCCCCAGCATTTT
CDR3: CASSSQVLGQPQHF
size: -
length: 14
J: TRBJ1-5
V: TRBV7-8
D: -

DNA: TGCGCCAGCAGCGCGGACGTTAATGAAAAACTGTTTTTT
CDR3: CASSADVNEKLFF
size: few
length: 13
J: TRBJ1-4
V: TRBV5-1
D: -

DNA: TGCGCCAGCAGCCAAGAAGACCGCGGCTACACCTTC
CDR3: CASSQEDRGYTF
size: -
length: 12
J: TRBJ1-2
V: TRBV4-3
D: -

DNA: TGTGCCAGCAGTTTGCGGGGGGGCTATACAGATACGCAGTATTTT
CDR3: CASSLRGGYTDTQYF
size: -
length: 15
J: TRBJ2-3
V: TRBV6-2/TRBV6-3
D: TRBD2

DNA: TGTGCCAGCAGTGACCCAGCGGGCACCATATATTTT
CDR3: CASSDPAGTIYF
size: -
length: 12
J: TRBJ1-3
V: TRBV2
D: -

DNA: TGTGCCAGTTACGACAGGGGGGCGTCTTCCGGGGAGCTGTTTTTT
CDR3: CASYDRGASSGELFF
size: once
length: 15
J: TRBJ2-2
V: TRBV19
D: TRBD1

DNA: TGTGCCAGCAGCCCAACCCCCCCCCGTGATGGCTACACCTTC
CDR3: CASSPTPPRDGYTF
size: -
length: 14
J: TRBJ1-2
V: TRBV7-2
D: -

DNA: TGTGCCAGCTCACCATACTCGGGTGGAACTGAAGCTTTCTTT
CDR3: CASSPYSGGTEAFF
size: -
length: 14
J: TRBJ1-1
V: TRBV18
D: -

DNA: TGTGCCAGCAGCGTGTCGAGTCTCGGCGATACGCAGTATTTT
CDR3: CASSVSSLGDTQYF
size: -
length: 14
J: TRBJ2-3
V: TRBV9
D: -